Listed below are T cell receptor beta chains from one sample, sequenced in a study of T-cell reconstitution after alpha-beta-depleted transplantation in children. Via MiXCR, TCRdb re-called the PCR reads, giving one row per CDR3 protein. Of tens of thousands of distinct CDR3 sequences listed, around 6.6% are singletons. The sequencing here drew on peripheral blood, taken 60 days after TCRalphabeta/CD19-depleted stem cell transplant. The source of these receptors is a child less than two years old who had a stem cell transplant for acute myeloid leukemia, so the T cells may come from the graft donor. The CDR3 runs from the conserved cysteine through the conserved F or W. Fields, in order: clone size, D gene, CDR3 length, J gene, V gene, CDR3 protein, CDR3 DNA. The D gene is left open where the match is weak. Clone size is stated in some rows and not others, as once, few, many or a class when expanded.

abundance: many; d_gene: -; len: 16; j_gene: TRBJ2-3; v_gene: TRBV12-3/TRBV12-4; CDR3aa: CASSFRGRLAADTQYF; CDR3nt: TGTGCCAGCAGTTTTCGAGGACGGCTAGCAGCAGATACGCAGTATTTT
abundance: many; d_gene: -; len: 16; j_gene: TRBJ2-5; v_gene: TRBV11-2; CDR3aa: CASSAYSSPVQETQYF; CDR3nt: TGTGCCAGCAGCGCCTACTCAAGCCCCGTACAAGAGACCCAGTACTTC
abundance: many; d_gene: -; len: 15; j_gene: TRBJ1-5; v_gene: TRBV2; CDR3aa: CASSESGARNQPQHF; CDR3nt: TGTGCCAGCAGTGAATCAGGGGCGAGAAATCAGCCCCAGCATTTT
abundance: many; d_gene: TRBD1; len: 15; j_gene: TRBJ1-2; v_gene: TRBV18; CDR3aa: CASSPRGPANYGYTF; CDR3nt: TGTGCCAGCTCTCCCAGGGGGCCGGCCAACTATGGCTACACCTTC
abundance: many; d_gene: -; len: 12; j_gene: TRBJ2-1; v_gene: TRBV6-2/TRBV6-3; CDR3aa: CASSRTYNEQFF; CDR3nt: TGTGCCAGCAGTCGGACTTACAATGAGCAGTTCTTC
abundance: -; d_gene: TRBD2; len: 16; j_gene: TRBJ2-1; v_gene: TRBV4-1; CDR3aa: CASSQGLAGINNEQFF; CDR3nt: TGCGCCAGCAGCCAAGGTCTAGCGGGAATAAACAATGAGCAGTTCTTC
abundance: many; d_gene: -; len: 13; j_gene: TRBJ2-7; v_gene: TRBV7-2; CDR3aa: CASSLADGYEQYF; CDR3nt: TGTGCCAGCAGCTTAGCGGACGGTTACGAGCAGTACTTC
abundance: many; d_gene: -; len: 15; j_gene: TRBJ2-3; v_gene: TRBV6-5; CDR3aa: CASSYSGRPTDTQYF; CDR3nt: TGTGCCAGCAGTTACTCGGGAAGACCCACAGATACGCAGTATTTT
abundance: many; d_gene: TRBD1; len: 15; j_gene: TRBJ1-6; v_gene: TRBV4-3; CDR3aa: CASSQFPDRDSPLHF; CDR3nt: TGCGCCAGCAGCCAATTCCCTGACAGGGACTCACCCCTCCACTTT
abundance: medium-sized; d_gene: -; len: 14; j_gene: TRBJ2-7; v_gene: TRBV5-1; CDR3aa: CASSFGSGPYEQYF; CDR3nt: TGCGCCAGCAGCTTTGGTAGCGGACCCTACGAGCAGTACTTC
abundance: many; d_gene: -; len: 17; j_gene: TRBJ1-5; v_gene: TRBV4-1; CDR3aa: CASSQDSGARREQPQHF; CDR3nt: TGCGCCAGCAGCCAAGATAGCGGGGCGCGAAGAGAACAGCCCCAGCATTTT
abundance: many; d_gene: -; len: 12; j_gene: TRBJ2-7; v_gene: TRBV29-1; CDR3aa: CSCGTAAYEQYF; CDR3nt: TGCAGCTGCGGGACTGCCGCCTACGAGCAGTACTTC
abundance: many; d_gene: -; len: 16; j_gene: TRBJ2-3; v_gene: TRBV2; CDR3aa: CASPLAVLGVTDTQYF; CDR3nt: TGTGCCAGCCCCTTAGCCGTCCTGGGGGTTACAGATACGCAGTATTTT
abundance: many; d_gene: -; len: 15; j_gene: TRBJ2-6; v_gene: TRBV7-9; CDR3aa: CASSLSRTGANVLTF; CDR3nt: TGTGCCAGCAGCTTGTCAAGAACTGGGGCCAACGTCCTGACTTTC
abundance: many; d_gene: -; len: 16; j_gene: TRBJ2-4; v_gene: TRBV5-6; CDR3aa: CASSLGDLLAKNIQYF; CDR3nt: TGTGCCAGCAGCTTGGGGGACTTACTAGCCAAAAACATTCAGTACTTC
abundance: many; d_gene: -; len: 14; j_gene: TRBJ1-4; v_gene: TRBV29-1; CDR3aa: CSVLEVATNEKLFF; CDR3nt: TGCAGCGTCCTCGAGGTTGCAACTAATGAAAAACTGTTTTTT
abundance: -; d_gene: TRBD1; len: 13; j_gene: TRBJ1-2; v_gene: TRBV29-1; CDR3aa: CSVDGTVEYGYTF; CDR3nt: TGCAGCGTTGATGGGACAGTGGAATATGGCTACACCTTC
abundance: many; d_gene: -; len: 15; j_gene: TRBJ2-7; v_gene: TRBV4-2; CDR3aa: CASSHSGTSSYEQYF; CDR3nt: TGTGCCAGCAGCCACTCCGGGACTTCCTCCTACGAGCAGTACTTC
abundance: many; d_gene: -; len: 15; j_gene: TRBJ1-1; v_gene: TRBV2; CDR3aa: CASSEALWGATEAFF; CDR3nt: TGTGCCAGCAGTGAAGCGCTTTGGGGGGCCACTGAAGCTTTCTTT
abundance: many; d_gene: -; len: 16; j_gene: TRBJ2-1; v_gene: TRBV28; CDR3aa: CASSLFDRKSYNEQFF; CDR3nt: TGTGCCAGCAGTTTATTTGACAGGAAGTCCTACAATGAGCAGTTCTTC
abundance: many; d_gene: -; len: 14; j_gene: TRBJ1-3; v_gene: TRBV29-1; CDR3aa: CSVEVGGSGNTIYF; CDR3nt: TGCAGCGTTGAAGTCGGGGGATCCGGAAACACCATATATTTT
abundance: many; d_gene: -; len: 14; j_gene: TRBJ2-4; v_gene: TRBV7-8; CDR3aa: CASSLGVSGSIQYF; CDR3nt: TGTGCCAGCAGCTTAGGTGTTTCAGGGAGCATTCAGTACTTC
abundance: many; d_gene: -; len: 12; j_gene: TRBJ1-1; v_gene: TRBV28; CDR3aa: CASSLGYTEAFF; CDR3nt: TGTGCCAGCAGTTTGGGTTACACTGAAGCTTTCTTT
abundance: many; d_gene: TRBD1; len: 15; j_gene: TRBJ2-7; v_gene: TRBV9; CDR3aa: CASSDPGTGSDEQYF; CDR3nt: TGTGCCAGCAGCGACCCCGGGACAGGTAGTGACGAGCAGTACTTC
abundance: many; d_gene: -; len: 12; j_gene: TRBJ2-2; v_gene: TRBV30; CDR3aa: CAWSEYTGELFF; CDR3nt: TGTGCCTGGAGTGAATACACCGGGGAGCTGTTTTTT
abundance: few; d_gene: TRBD1; len: 15; j_gene: TRBJ2-7; v_gene: TRBV6-5; CDR3aa: CASSSVETGGFEQYF; CDR3nt: TGTGCCAGCAGTTCCGTTGAGACAGGGGGCTTCGAGCAGTACTTC
abundance: many; d_gene: -; len: 14; j_gene: TRBJ2-7; v_gene: TRBV5-6; CDR3aa: CASSPPGHFYEQYF; CDR3nt: TGTGCCAGCAGCCCTCCGGGACACTTCTACGAGCAGTACTTC
abundance: many; d_gene: TRBD2; len: 13; j_gene: TRBJ2-5; v_gene: TRBV5-6; CDR3aa: CASSSGTIKTQYF; CDR3nt: TGTGCCAGCAGCTCCGGGACTATAAAGACCCAGTACTTC
abundance: many; d_gene: TRBD2; len: 16; j_gene: TRBJ2-2; v_gene: TRBV4-2; CDR3aa: CASSPRRGAYTGELFF; CDR3nt: TGTGCCAGCAGCCCGAGGCGGGGGGCCTACACCGGGGAGCTGTTTTTT
abundance: -; d_gene: -; len: 14; j_gene: TRBJ2-3; v_gene: TRBV9; CDR3aa: CASSVTRASDTQYF; CDR3nt: TGTGCCAGCAGCGTCACCCGGGCTTCAGATACGCAGTATTTT
abundance: many; d_gene: -; len: 14; j_gene: TRBJ1-1; v_gene: TRBV7-2; CDR3aa: CASSLDRLNTEAFF; CDR3nt: TGTGCCAGCAGCTTAGACAGATTGAACACTGAAGCTTTCTTT
abundance: many; d_gene: TRBD1; len: 16; j_gene: TRBJ2-3; v_gene: TRBV5-1; CDR3aa: CASSWGTGGGTDTQYF; CDR3nt: TGCGCCAGCAGCTGGGGGACAGGGGGAGGCACAGATACGCAGTATTTT
abundance: -; d_gene: TRBD2; len: 18; j_gene: TRBJ2-7; v_gene: TRBV10-3; CDR3aa: CAISENGGVAGVSYEQYF; CDR3nt: TGTGCCATCAGTGAAAACGGAGGGGTAGCGGGAGTCTCCTACGAGCAGTACTTC
abundance: many; d_gene: -; len: 14; j_gene: TRBJ2-5; v_gene: TRBV5-1; CDR3aa: CASSLAPLGKTQYF; CDR3nt: TGCGCCAGCAGCTTGGCCCCCCTCGGGAAGACCCAGTACTTC
abundance: many; d_gene: TRBD2; len: 16; j_gene: TRBJ2-5; v_gene: TRBV20-1; CDR3aa: CSARDRGLGGRKTQYF; CDR3nt: TGCAGTGCTAGAGATCGAGGACTAGGAGGGCGAAAGACCCAGTACTTC
abundance: many; d_gene: -; len: 11; j_gene: TRBJ2-2; v_gene: TRBV10-3; CDR3aa: CAISEEGELFF; CDR3nt: TGTGCCATCAGTGAGGAGGGAGAGCTGTTTTTT
abundance: many; d_gene: -; len: 15; j_gene: TRBJ2-7; v_gene: TRBV9; CDR3aa: CASSKSGGLTYEQYF; CDR3nt: TGTGCCAGCAGCAAGTCCGGGGGGCTAACCTACGAGCAGTACTTC
abundance: -; d_gene: -; len: 14; j_gene: TRBJ2-7; v_gene: TRBV29-1; CDR3aa: CSPDSGTEAYEQYF; CDR3nt: TGCAGCCCAGATTCCGGGACGGAGGCCTACGAGCAGTACTTC
abundance: many; d_gene: -; len: 16; j_gene: TRBJ2-7; v_gene: TRBV20-1; CDR3aa: CSVEGGGFPDPYEQYF; CDR3nt: TGCAGTGTAGAGGGGGGAGGTTTCCCCGACCCTTACGAGCAGTACTTC
abundance: many; d_gene: TRBD1; len: 14; j_gene: TRBJ2-4; v_gene: TRBV11-3; CDR3aa: CASSSTGDENIQYF; CDR3nt: TGTGCCAGCAGCTCGACAGGGGATGAGAACATTCAGTACTTC
abundance: many; d_gene: TRBD1; len: 14; j_gene: TRBJ2-5; v_gene: TRBV5-1; CDR3aa: CASSRTGRLETQYF; CDR3nt: TGCGCCAGCAGCCGGACAGGGCGGTTGGAGACCCAGTACTTC
abundance: many; d_gene: -; len: 14; j_gene: TRBJ2-1; v_gene: TRBV12-5; CDR3aa: CEPTGLRGNNEQFF; CDR3nt: TGTGAACCCACAGGGTTAAGGGGGAACAATGAGCAGTTCTTC